This TCR beta chain was captured in a study of T cells after yellow fever vaccination. In regard to this clonotype: The target antigen is unknown.

J was trimmed by 3 bases and V by 5 bases; bases with no gene match: 4. This CDR3 region has 14 residues. Germline V gives CDR1 DFQATT, CDR2 SNEGSKA (reference sequence). TCR cDNA was made by 5'RACE template switching, adding a universal primer site and UMIs. One entry per CDR3 protein results from TCRdb running MiXCR on the 5' RACE reads. The table lists 450,000 to 550,000 distinct CDR3 sequences, 20% to 25% of them singletons. The study's findings and limits: Reappearance after the booster was observed for most primary-vaccination clones (96% CD4, about 90% CD8). FACS-sorted repertoires could contain abundant clonotypes contaminating from the bulk population. It was a small share of clonotypes that appeared in both CD4 and CD8 compartments.

The TCR was taken from a man aged 18 to 29 who received the YFV17D yellow fever vaccine. Sequenced here: PBMCs, sampled 21 days after the first yellow fever vaccination. The J gene is TRBJ2-3, the V gene TRBV20-1; the match to TRBD2 covers 11 bases. CDR3 in DNA: TGCAGTGCTCCGACTAGCGGGACAACAGATACGCAGTATTTT. Protein sequence: CSAPTSGTTDTQYF.